A single sample gave rise to the 9 T cell receptor beta chains below, sequenced in a study of T-cell reconstitution after alpha-beta-depleted transplantation in children. Unique molecular identifiers tagged the TCRbeta library. MiXCR was run by TCRdb on the PCR reads, yielding one entry per CDR3 protein. This table has a few hundred thousand distinct CDR3 sequences, about a tenth appearing once. The material was PBMCs from the stem cell graft donor, obtained from the stem cell graft. The receptors here all came from a human donor who donated a stem cell graft to a child with acute myeloid leukemia.

This chain joins TRBV15 and TRBJ2-5, with 10 bases matching TRBD2. Losses at the gene ends were 8 bases for V and 0 bases for J; bases not matched to a gene: 6. The CDR3 is 15 residues long. The germline V gene encodes CDR1 LNHNV and CDR2 YYDKDF (reference sequence). CDR3 in amino acids: CATDEGLADQETQYF. The CDR3 nucleotides are TGTGCCACCGACGAAGGACTAGCGGACCAAGAGACCCAGTACTTC. The full variable domain, with the rest looked up from reference TRBV15 and TRBJ2-5, is DAMVIQNPRYQVTQFGKPVTLSCSQTLNHNVMYWYQQKSSQAPKLLFHYYDKDFNNEADTPDNFQSRRPNTSFCFLDIRSPGLGDTAMYLCATDEGLADQETQYFGPGTRLLVL.

This clonotype was counted ten times or more. The CDR3 DNA is TGTGCCAGCAGCGTAGAAGCAGACACCTTTGGCAAAAACATTCAGTACTTC. It encodes CASSVEADTFGKNIQYF. The chain uses TRBV9 and TRBJ2-4; D is unclear. This CDR3 has 17 residues. The V and J ends lost 0 bases and 3 bases respectively, with 16 bases between them. Looked up from germline, CDR1 is SGDLS and CDR2 is YYNGEE.

This clonotype was detected only a few times. The chain combines TRBV3-1 with TRBJ2-1; 8 nucleotides align to TRBD2. Looked up from germline, CDR1 is LGHDT and CDR2 is YNNKEL (reference sequence). The CDR3 covers 15 residues. V trimming: 3 bases; J trimming: 4 bases; junction bases outside the gene matches: 5. CDR3: CASSHGSGGYNEQFF. The CDR3 coding sequence is TGTGCCAGCAGCCATGGCAGCGGGGGTTACAATGAGCAGTTCTTC.

There are a few counts of this clonotype. The chain links TRBV6-2 or TRBV6-3 to TRBJ2-5; D is uncertain. In germline, CDR1 is MNHEY, CDR2 SVGEGT. Trimming removed 6 bases from V and 5 bases from J, with 16 bases in between. The CDR3 runs 14 residues. In nucleotides, the CDR3 is TGTGCCAGCAGCCTTACCTGGTCCCGGGAGACCCAGTACTTC. Its protein product is CASSLTWSRETQYF.

The sample holds many counts of this clonotype. DNA for the CDR3: TGTGCCAGCAGTTTCTGGCAGGGAGGAGATACGCAGTATTTT. Protein product: CASSFWQGGDTQYF. The chain links TRBV12-3 or TRBV12-4 to TRBJ2-3, with D maybe TRBD2 (6 bases). The V gene lost 3 bases and the J gene lost 5 bases, with 12 bases spanning the gap. There are 14 residues in the CDR3.

A few counts support this clonotype. The chain carries TRBV12-3 or TRBV12-4 and TRBJ2-7; TRBD2 matches at 8 bases. V gave up 4 bases and J gave up 0 bases; unmatched junction bases: 5. The CDR3 runs 15 residues. CDR3 DNA: TGTGCCAGCAGTTCTCCTAGCGGGCCCTCCTACGAGCAGTACTTC. Protein product: CASSSPSGPSYEQYF.

The chain recombines TRBV5-1 with TRBJ2-2, with TRBD1 identical over 7 bases. The J segment lost 0 bases and the V segment lost 4 bases, leaving 6 bases of the junction unmatched. Germline V gene sequence: CDR1 SGHRS, CDR2 YFSETQ. The CDR3 is 16 amino acids. CDR3 region: CASSPKQGPNTGELFF. As DNA, the CDR3 is TGCGCCAGCAGCCCTAAACAGGGGCCGAACACCGGGGAGCTGTTTTTT.

This clonotype was detected a few times. The J gene is TRBJ2-5, the V gene TRBV7-2; 11 nucleotides line up with TRBD2. The CDR3 is 16 residues long. V was clipped by 5 bases and J by 4 bases; unmatched bases: 9. The V gene's germline CDR1 is SGHTA and CDR2 FQGNSA. CDR3 nucleotides: TGTGCCAGCAGCCCCGGAGGTAGCGGGAGGGGAGAGACCCAGTACTTC. This sequence encodes CASSPGGSGRGETQYF. The full variable domain, its missing parts supplied by reference TRBV7-2 and TRBJ2-5, is GAGVSQSPSNKVTEKGKDVELRCDPISGHTALYWYRQSLGQGLEFLIYFQGNSAPDKSGLPSDRFSAERTGGSVSTLTIQRTQQEDSAVYLCASSPGGSGRGETQYFGPGTRLLVL.

The table lists this clonotype with a few counts. The rearrangement links TRBV7-2 to TRBJ2-1; possible D gene TRBD2, 6 bases. The CDR3 runs 15 residues. The germline gives CDR1 SGHTA, CDR2 FQGNSA. V dropped 5 bases and J dropped 3 bases, with 14 bases sitting between them. In DNA form, the CDR3 reads TGTGCCAGCAGCCCCCGGAGCGGGCTCTACAATGAGCAGTTCTTC. Translation gives CASSPRSGLYNEQFF.